The clone carrying this TCR beta chain was seen a single time. These data originate in a study of blood T cell repertoires in COVID-19. V lost 1 base and J 8 bases, leaving 17 bases between the germline ends. CDR1 is LNHDA, CDR2 SQIVND, per germline (reference sequence). The CDR3 consists of 15 residues. How the authors handled the data: Nucleated cell number was recorded as an estimate derived from reference gene primer amplification. Sequencing was performed with immunoSEQ multiplex PCR; in TCRdb, only in-frame clones are kept and a portion is missing. V and J calls and clone size are those listed in that table; D and trimming were worked out from the DNA. The sample consists of about 130,000 clones, roughly 86% of them appearing once.

V usage is TRBV19 and J usage is TRBJ1-2, with a tentative D call TRBD1 (5 bases). The sequence came from a human donor in a cohort sampled during active COVID-19. Sequenced: peripheral blood. The CDR3 sequence is CASSIVGDGVKGYTF. The CDR3 coding sequence is TGTGCCAGTAGTATAGTAGGGGATGGCGTAAAGGGCTACACCTTC.